This entry lists 30 T cell receptor beta chains sequenced from one sample in a study of T cells after yellow fever vaccination. MiXCR, run by TCRdb on the 5' RACE reads, gives a single entry per CDR3 protein. This table holds over 300,000 distinct CDR3 sequences, about 4% found once. Here the sequenced sample was PBMCs, taken 5 days after the yellow fever booster vaccination. These receptors all come from a man aged 18 to 30 who received the YFV17D yellow fever vaccine.

V is TRBV5-6 and J is TRBJ2-2; D is unresolved. Germline V lookup: CDR1 SGHDT, CDR2 YYEEEE. Trimming shortened V by 2 bases and J by 5 bases, and 13 bases separated the two germline ends. The CDR3 is 15 residues long. DNA for the CDR3: TGTGCCAGCAGCTTCGGCAGGATAGAAACCGGGGAGCTGTTTTTT. Residues: CASSFGRIETGELFF.

The genes are TRBV20-1 and TRBJ2-5; D possibly corresponds to TRBD2 (5 bases). Trimming took 1 base from V and 3 from J, leaving 12 bases between them. Per germline, CDR1 DFQATT and CDR2 SNEGSKA (reference sequence). The CDR3 extends over 14 amino acids. The CDR3 protein is CSARGLDSKETQYF. Written as DNA, the CDR3 is TGCAGTGCTAGAGGCCTGGACTCCAAAGAGACCCAGTACTTC.

This rearrangement joins TRBV11-2 to TRBJ1-2; D not resolved. This CDR3 contains 17 residues. The germline V gene encodes CDR1 SGHAT and CDR2 FQNNGV. Trimming removed 1 base at V and 4 bases at J, with 19 bases between. CDR3 residues: CASSLVPGLWLGYGYTF. In DNA form, the CDR3 reads TGTGCCAGCAGCTTAGTTCCAGGATTGTGGTTGGGCTATGGCTACACCTTC.

This clonotype was counted many times. The V call is TRBV4-2, the J call TRBJ2-3, with D unclear. The CDR3 sequence is 16 residues long. V shed 0 bases and J shed 2 bases, with 12 bases lying between them. Germline V gene lookup returns CDR1 LGHNA and CDR2 YNFKEQ. The CDR3 protein is CASSQEAATSTDTQYF. CDR3 sequence (DNA): TGTGCCAGCAGCCAAGAGGCCGCGACCTCCACAGATACGCAGTATTTT.

The chain combines TRBV5-4 with TRBJ2-3; no clear D. This CDR3 is 14 amino acids long. Looked up from germline, CDR1 is SGHNT and CDR2 is YYREEE (reference sequence). The ends were cut back, 4 bases at V and 2 bases at J, with 11 bases in the middle. CDR3 residues: CASSPKADTDTQYF. The CDR3 DNA follows: TGTGCCAGCAGCCCGAAGGCTGACACAGATACGCAGTATTTT.

This clonotype was counted at least ten times. The J gene is TRBJ1-1, the V gene TRBV6-5; no reliable D call. The V end was cut by 1 base, the J end by 1 base, with 10 bases between. Germline CDR1 is MNHEY and CDR2 is SVGAGI. CDR3 size: 15 residues. The DNA of the CDR3 is TGTGCCAGCAGTTACTTCCGACCGGGGAACACTGAAGCTTTCTTT. Encoded protein: CASSYFRPGNTEAFF.

There are a few counts of this clonotype. The chain employs TRBV5-1 and TRBJ2-7, with D possibly being TRBD1 (6 bases). CDR1 is SGHRS and CDR2 is YFSETQ in the germline V gene. The CDR3 loop spans 16 amino acids. Trimming took 3 bases from V and 0 from J, leaving 16 bases between them. The CDR3 is CASSSSAGTLSYEQYF. The CDR3, as DNA: TGCGCCAGCAGCTCCTCGGCCGGGACACTCTCCTACGAGCAGTACTTC. The full variable domain, with the rest looked up from reference TRBV5-1 and TRBJ2-7, is KAGVTQTPRYLIKTRGQQVTLSCSPISGHRSVSWYQQTPGQGLQFLFEYFSETQRNKGNFPGRFSGRQFSNSRSEMNVSTLELGDSALYLCASSSSAGTLSYEQYFGPGTRLTVT.

This clonotype was picked up many times. The V and J genes are TRBV7-9 and TRBJ1-5; the D gene is possibly TRBD1 (6 bases). The germline V gene encodes CDR1 SEHNR and CDR2 FQNEAQ (reference sequence). The length of the CDR3 is 15 residues. Trimming took off 5 bases at V and 5 bases at J, with 16 bases between the two ends. The CDR3 loop is CASSPLGGQDQPQHF. CDR3 nucleotides: TGTGCCAGCAGCCCTTTGGGGGGGCAGGATCAGCCCCAGCATTTT.

This clonotype has more than one count but fewer than ten. The rearrangement uses TRBV6-2 or TRBV6-3 and TRBJ2-1; D remains unclear. Germline CDR1 MNHEY, CDR2 SVGEGT. The CDR3 is made up of 11 amino acids. The V end was cut by 8 bases, the J end by 7 bases, with 9 bases between. CDR3 nucleotides: TGTGCCAGCTCCGTAGCAAATGAGCAGTTCTTC. Amino acid sequence: CASSVANEQFF.

This clonotype has ten or more counts. The chain employs TRBV21-1 and TRBJ1-3; the table names TRBD1, a call not compared with the DNA. TRBV21-1 constitutes a pseudogene. The CDR3 runs 16 residues. Here the CDR3 DNA reads TGTGCCAGCCCCCGATGGACAGGGGTACCCCCCGGCACCATATATTTT. This translates into CASPRWTGVPPGTIYF.

In its sample, this clonotype was seen many times. V usage is TRBV6-5 and J usage is TRBJ2-3, with 9 bases matching TRBD2. CDR1 and CDR2 from the germline V gene are MNHEY and SVGAGI. V gave up 5 bases and J gave up 1 base; unmatched junction bases: 4. The CDR3 is 15 amino acids. DNA for the CDR3: TGTGCCAGCAGTCAATCTAGCGGGGGCACAGATACGCAGTATTTT. It yields the protein CASSQSSGGTDTQYF.

The rearrangement joins TRBV5-1 to TRBJ2-3; D is perhaps TRBD2 (6 bases). CDR1 and CDR2 (germline): SGHRS, YFSETQ. The CDR3 has 15 residues. V was trimmed by 0 bases and J by 2 bases, leaving 10 bases between them. The CDR3 loop is CASSLEAGNTDTQYF. The DNA for the CDR3 is TGCGCCAGCAGCTTGGAAGCGGGTAACACAGATACGCAGTATTTT.

In its sample, this clonotype was seen a few times. The chain's CDR3 is CASSAVTGTSYNEQFF. The CDR3 region has the DNA TGTGCCAGCAGCGCCGTGACAGGGACCTCCTACAATGAGCAGTTCTTC. The chain recombines TRBV7-2 with TRBJ2-1, with 7 positions matching TRBD1. This CDR3 is 16 amino acids long. CDR1 SGHTA and CDR2 FQGNSA come from the germline V gene. The ends lost 5 bases at V and 0 bases at J; junction bases unmatched: 7.

The chain carries TRBV4-3 and TRBJ1-2; 8 bases match TRBD1. The V gene's germline CDR1 is LGHNA and CDR2 YSLEER. J gave up 7 bases and V 0 bases, and 10 bases lay outside the gene matches. The CDR3 is 16 amino acids. CDR3 sequence: CASSQDGQGAVGGYTF. The CDR3 DNA is TGCGCCAGCAGCCAAGATGGGCAGGGGGCCGTCGGTGGCTACACCTTC.

This clonotype was picked up a small number of times. The chain couples TRBV7-6 to TRBJ2-7, with 7 bases lining up with TRBD1. The CDR3 covers 14 residues. Germline CDR1 reads SGHVS; CDR2 reads FNYEAQ. V shed 5 bases and J 4 bases; nucleotides not matched to a gene: 8. The CDR3 loop is CASSMTGTAYEQYF. As DNA, the CDR3 is TGTGCCAGCAGCATGACCGGGACAGCTTACGAGCAGTACTTC.

This clonotype was seen repeatedly, ten times or more. The rearrangement joins TRBV20-1 to TRBJ2-1; D uncertain. The V gene's germline CDR1 is DFQATT and CDR2 SNEGSKA (reference sequence). This CDR3 region has 12 residues. The CDR3: CSAPGFLREQFF. DNA for the CDR3: TGCAGCGCCCCAGGCTTCCTCAGGGAGCAGTTCTTC.

V is TRBV4-3 and J is TRBJ2-5; TRBD1 matches at 7 bases. Germline CDR1 is LGHNA and CDR2 is YSLEER. The V segment lost 1 base and the J segment 1 base; nucleotides outside the gene matches: 6. The CDR3 spans 16 residues. The CDR3: CASSQGPTGPQETQYF. DNA for the CDR3: TGCGCCAGCAGCCAAGGGCCGACAGGGCCCCAAGAGACCCAGTACTTC.

This clonotype was seen a handful of times. Written as DNA, the CDR3 is TGCAGCGTTGCTAGTCCTTGGGATGAGCAGTTCTTC. Protein: CSVASPWDEQFF. This rearrangement joins TRBV29-1 to TRBJ2-1, with D uncertain. V was trimmed by 4 bases and J by 8 bases, leaving 12 bases between them. The CDR3 runs to 12 residues. Germline V lookup: CDR1 SQVTM, CDR2 ANQGSEA.

The rearrangement joins TRBV7-2 to TRBJ2-7; TRBD1 aligns across 9 bases. V dropped 3 bases and J dropped 6; count of bases not matched to a gene: 3. Germline CDR1 SGHTA, CDR2 FQGNSA. This CDR3 spans 13 amino acids. For the CDR3, the DNA is TGTGCCAGCAGCTTGGACAGGGGAACCGAGCAGTACGTC. It encodes CASSLDRGTEQYV.

This clonotype was counted only a few times. The chain carries TRBV7-2 and TRBJ1-2, with 7 nucleotides matching TRBD1. The V gene's germline CDR1 is SGHTA and CDR2 FQGNSA. The CDR3 spans 14 residues. V trimming: 3 bases; J trimming: 6 bases; junction bases outside the gene matches: 7. The CDR3 nucleotides are TGTGCCAGCAGCTTCGGGACAGTGGGGCATGGCTACACCTTC. Translation gives CASSFGTVGHGYTF.

This chain joins TRBV20-1 and TRBJ2-2, with TRBD2 as a possible D gene (5 bases). V lost 6 bases to trimming and J lost 6 bases, with 23 bases between them. Germline V gene sequence: CDR1 DFQATT, CDR2 SNEGSKA (reference sequence). The CDR3 has 16 residues. The CDR3 region is CSAPQLLGLGAGELFF. The DNA for the CDR3 is TGCAGTGCCCCACAGCTTCTCGGACTCGGCGCCGGGGAGCTGTTTTTT.

Only a few counts were recorded for this clonotype. V and J are TRBV7-9 and TRBJ2-3, with D hard to call. The CDR3 consists of 16 residues. V dropped 1 base and J dropped 2 bases, with 13 bases sitting between them. CDR1 SEHNR and CDR2 FQNEAQ come from the germline V gene (reference sequence). The CDR3 coding sequence is TGTGCCAGCAGCTTAGTACGAAACTGGGCCACAGATACGCAGTATTTT. Protein sequence: CASSLVRNWATDTQYF.

The J gene is TRBJ2-2, the V gene TRBV7-3; 8 nucleotides agree with TRBD2. The CDR3 loop spans 16 amino acids. The germline V gene encodes CDR1 SGHTA and CDR2 FQGTGA. V gave up 6 bases and J gave up 7 bases; unmatched junction bases: 13. The CDR3 nucleotides are TGTGCCAGCAGTTACGAAGCGGGGGCGATTGGCGGGGAGCTGTTTTTT. Its translation: CASSYEAGAIGGELFF.

V gene TRBV7-2 combines with J gene TRBJ1-5; D is unresolved. Deletions cut 3 bases from V and 7 bases from J, with 10 bases between. There are 13 residues in the CDR3. Germline lookup yields CDR1 SGHTA and CDR2 FQGNSA. The CDR3 reads CASSFGFLQPQHF. In DNA, the CDR3 is TGTGCCAGCAGCTTCGGGTTTTTGCAGCCCCAGCATTTT.

This clonotype was seen many times. The chain links TRBV4-1 to TRBJ2-7; possible D gene TRBD1, 5 bases. With 0 bases removed from V and 5 bases from J, the gap between germline ends came to 17 bases. The germline V gene encodes CDR1 MGHRA and CDR2 YSYEKL. There are 16 residues in the CDR3. CDR3 region: CASSQDRAGNVDEQYF. CDR3 DNA: TGCGCCAGCAGCCAAGATAGGGCAGGGAATGTCGACGAGCAGTACTTC.

The CDR3 protein is CSARRGQINEQFF. Written as DNA, the CDR3 is TGCAGTGCTAGACGGGGACAGATAAATGAGCAGTTCTTC. The rearrangement joins TRBV20-1 to TRBJ2-1; 7 bases line up with TRBD1. CDR1 is DFQATT and CDR2 is SNEGSKA in the germline V gene (reference sequence). The V and J ends lost 2 bases and 7 bases, in that order; junction bases with no gene match: 5. This CDR3 spans 13 amino acids.

This clonotype was observed at least ten times. This chain connects TRBV21-1 to TRBJ2-7; the table's D call, TRBD1, has no DNA check behind it. TRBV21-1 is given as a pseudogene. The CDR3 runs to 15 residues. CDR3 bases: TGTGCCAGCAGCATCAGGACAGAAAACTCCTACGAGCAGTACGTC. Protein product: CASSIRTENSYEQYV.

There are a few counts of this clonotype. The gene calls are TRBV20-1 and TRBJ1-1; D unclear. The V and J ends lost 3 bases and 2 bases respectively, with 7 bases between them. The germline gives CDR1 DFQATT, CDR2 SNEGSKA (reference sequence). This CDR3 comprises 12 residues. The CDR3 nucleotides read TGCAGTGCTAGTGCGGAAAACACTGAAGCTTTCTTT. The encoded protein is CSASAENTEAFF.

The rearrangement links TRBV3-1 to TRBJ1-1; no clear D. The CDR3 length is 16 residues. V was cut by 8 bases and J by 1 base, with 20 bases left in between. Germline CDR1 reads LGHDT; CDR2 reads YNNKEL (reference sequence). CDR3 sequence: CASRSNRAQRNTEAFF. CDR3 nucleotide sequence: TGTGCCAGCCGAAGCAACCGGGCCCAAAGGAACACTGAAGCTTTCTTT.

In its sample, this clonotype was seen a few times. The chain couples TRBV10-3 to TRBJ1-6; TRBD1 might be the D (5 bases). V lost 10 bases, J lost 5 bases, and 18 bases lay in between. Germline-derived CDR1 and CDR2 are ENHRY and SYGVKD. This CDR3 is 15 amino acids long. DNA of the CDR3: TGTGCCACCAGCTACAGGAGAGCTGATAATTCACCCCTCCACTTT. This translates into CATSYRRADNSPLHF.